This TCR beta chain derives from a study of early T cells in non-severe SARS-CoV-2 infection. Turning to the study itself: From unsorted whole blood, bulk RNA was sequenced, and the chains remained unpaired.

The CDR3 extends over 16 amino acids. Germline values: CDR1 LNHNV, CDR2 YYDKDF (reference sequence). V shed 3 bases and J shed 1 base, with 15 bases lying between them. This clonotype was seen a few times. Tagging with unique molecular identifiers was applied to individual cDNA molecules. One entry per CDR3 protein results from TCRdb running MiXCR on the 5' RACE reads. The sample yields roughly 57,000 distinct CDR3 sequences, under 15% seen once. V is TRBV15 and J is TRBJ2-5; D is perhaps TRBD2 (6 bases). The receptor comes from an adult who was a healthcare worker with PCR-confirmed SARS-CoV-2 infection or an uninfected control (not recorded which). The specimen comprised whole blood, sampled at baseline. The CDR3 sequence: CATSSRDSASQETQYF. For the CDR3, the DNA is TGTGCCACCAGCAGCCGGGACTCGGCGAGCCAAGAGACCCAGTACTTC.